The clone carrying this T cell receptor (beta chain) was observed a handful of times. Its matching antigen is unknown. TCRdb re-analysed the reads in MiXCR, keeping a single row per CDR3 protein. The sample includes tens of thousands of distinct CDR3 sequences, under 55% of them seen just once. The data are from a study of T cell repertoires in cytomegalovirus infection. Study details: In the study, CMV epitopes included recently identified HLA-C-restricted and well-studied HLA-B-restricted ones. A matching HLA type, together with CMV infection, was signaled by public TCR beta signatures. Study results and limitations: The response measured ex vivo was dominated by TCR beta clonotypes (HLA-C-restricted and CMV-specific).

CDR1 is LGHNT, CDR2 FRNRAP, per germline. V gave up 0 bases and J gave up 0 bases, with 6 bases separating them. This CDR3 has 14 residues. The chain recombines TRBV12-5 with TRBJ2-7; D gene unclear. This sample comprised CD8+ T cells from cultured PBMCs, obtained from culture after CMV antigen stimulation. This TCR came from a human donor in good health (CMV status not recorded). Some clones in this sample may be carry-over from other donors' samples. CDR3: CASGLVHGSYEQYF. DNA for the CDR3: TGTGCTAGTGGTTTGGTACATGGCTCCTACGAGCAGTACTTC.